This record covers a single T cell receptor beta chain. Antigen unknown. The PCR made use of 60 Vbeta and 13 Jbeta primers. TCRdb's table, derived via immunoSEQ multiplex PCR, lists solely in-frame clones and lacks some. This sample has around 190,000 clones, with about 86% found just once. V gave up 3 bases and J gave up 2 bases, with 11 bases separating them. The CDR3 extends over 14 amino acids. Germline assignment: CDR1 SGHNT and CDR2 YYREEE (reference sequence). This specimen belongs to a study of cytomegalovirus exposure and HLA in healthy donors. Looking at the study overall: Among about 179 million T cells, an earlier analysis found roughly 120 million unique TCR beta sequences.

Study-wide results and caveats: Most TCR sequences showed up rarely, but some public TCRs showed up in many donors. In an earlier analysis, in approximately 630 donors, most V segments appeared productive either ~87% or ~30% of the time.

Specimen: PBMCs. J is TRBJ2-5 and V is TRBV5-4, with D possibly TRBD1 on 6 matching bases. The sequence was collected from a man aged 35 to 55 in good health and CMV-seropositive. The DNA for the CDR3 is TGTGCCAGCAGCTGGACAGAAGTTCAAGAGACCCAGTACTTC. Its protein is CASSWTEVQETQYF.